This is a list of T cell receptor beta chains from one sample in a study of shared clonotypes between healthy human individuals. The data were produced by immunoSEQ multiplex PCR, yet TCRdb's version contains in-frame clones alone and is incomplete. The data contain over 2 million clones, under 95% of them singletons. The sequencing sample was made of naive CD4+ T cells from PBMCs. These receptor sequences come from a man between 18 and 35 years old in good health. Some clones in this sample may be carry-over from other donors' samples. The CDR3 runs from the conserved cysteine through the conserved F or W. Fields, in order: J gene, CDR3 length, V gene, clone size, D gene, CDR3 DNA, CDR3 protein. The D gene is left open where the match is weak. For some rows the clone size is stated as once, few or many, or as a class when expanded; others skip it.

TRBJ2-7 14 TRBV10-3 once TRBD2 TGTGCCATCAGCGACCCTAGCGGGACCTACGAGCAGTACTTC CAISDPSGTYEQYF
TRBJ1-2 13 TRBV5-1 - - TGCGCCAGCAGCTTAAGGGGAAACTATGGCTACACCTTC CASSLRGNYGYTF
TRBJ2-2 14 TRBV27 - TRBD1 TGTGCCAGCAGTCCAAGGACAGGCACCGGGGAGCTGTTTTTT CASSPRTGTGELFF
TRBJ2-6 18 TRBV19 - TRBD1 TGTGCCAGTAGTATGCCGGGACAGGGAGGTTCTGGGGCCAACGTCCTGACTTTC CASSMPGQGGSGANVLTF
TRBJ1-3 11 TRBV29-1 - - TGCAGCGTTGAATCCCCGAACACCATATATTTT CSVESPNTIYF
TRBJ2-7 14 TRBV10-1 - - TGCGCCAGCAGTGAGGCAGGATCCCTATACGAGCAGTACTTC CASSEAGSLYEQYF
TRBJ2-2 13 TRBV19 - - TGTGCCAGTAAGGCCCCAGAGGCCGGGGAGCTGTTTTTT CASKAPEAGELFF
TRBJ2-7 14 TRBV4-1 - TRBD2 TGCGCCAGCAGCCAAGATCCCGGACTAGCCGAGCAGTACTTC CASSQDPGLAEQYF
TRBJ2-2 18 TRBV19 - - TGTGCCAGTAGTTCCAATCTAGCGAACCGACGTCGAGGGGGGGAGCTGTTTTTT CASSSNLANRRRGGELFF
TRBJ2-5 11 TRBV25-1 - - TGTGCCAGCAGGCGGGCGCGGGGGCTGTACTTC CASRRARGLYF
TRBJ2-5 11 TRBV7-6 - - TGTGCCAGCAGCACCGAAGAGACCCAGTACTTC CASSTEETQYF
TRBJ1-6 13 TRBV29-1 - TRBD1 TGCAGCGCCGGACAGGGCCATAATTCACCCCTCCACTTT CSAGQGHNSPLHF
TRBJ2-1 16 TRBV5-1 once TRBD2 TGCGCCAGCAGCGCCAGACTAGCGGGAGGATCCAATGAGCAGTTCTTC CASSARLAGGSNEQFF
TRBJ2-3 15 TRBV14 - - TGTGCCAGCAGCCAAGATCTAATAGCCGCAGATACGCAGTATTTT CASSQDLIAADTQYF
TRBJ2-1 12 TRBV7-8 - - TGTGCCAGCAGCATCGGGGAAATGGAGCAGTTCTTC CASSIGEMEQFF
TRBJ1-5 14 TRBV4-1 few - TGCGCCAGCAGCCAACTAGCATTCAATCAGCCCCAGCATTTT CASSQLAFNQPQHF
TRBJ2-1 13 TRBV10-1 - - TGCGCCAGCAGTGAGACCCTTGGCGGGAACCAGTTCTTC CASSETLGGNQFF
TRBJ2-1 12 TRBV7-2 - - TGTGCCAGCAGCTTAGATCAGGCGGTGCAGTTCTTC CASSLDQAVQFF
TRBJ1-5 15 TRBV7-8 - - TGTGCCAGCAGCTTAGTGGGGTCTAGCAATCAGCCCCAGCATTTT CASSLVGSSNQPQHF
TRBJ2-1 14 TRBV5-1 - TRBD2 TGCGCCAGCAGCTGGACTAGCGGGAGAAGTGAGCAGTTCTTC CASSWTSGRSEQFF
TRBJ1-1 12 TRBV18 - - TGTGCCAGCTCAACAAAAAATACTGGAGCTTTCTTT CASSTKNTGAFF
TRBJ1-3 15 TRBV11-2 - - TGTGCCAGCAGCTTAGCGGCAGGGACTGGAAACACCATATATTTT CASSLAAGTGNTIYF
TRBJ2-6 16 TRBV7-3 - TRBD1 TGTGCCAGCAGCTCGGACAGGGTACGAGGGGCCAACGTCCTGACTTTC CASSSDRVRGANVLTF
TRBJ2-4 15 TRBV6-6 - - TGTGCCAGCAGTTACGGGGTCAATACCAAAAACATTCAGTACTTC CASSYGVNTKNIQYF
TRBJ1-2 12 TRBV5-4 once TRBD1 TGTGCCAGCACCATGGGACAGTTTGGCTACACCTTC CASTMGQFGYTF
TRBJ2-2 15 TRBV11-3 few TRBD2 TGTGCCAGCAGCTTTTCAGCGGGAGGGACCGGGGAGCTGTTTTTT CASSFSAGGTGELFF
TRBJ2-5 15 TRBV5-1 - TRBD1 TGCGCCAGCAGCCTACGACAGGGGGGGCAAGAGACCCAGTACTTC CASSLRQGGQETQYF
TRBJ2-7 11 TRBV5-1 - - TGCGCCAGCAGCTCTACCGGCGAGCAGTACTTC CASSSTGEQYF
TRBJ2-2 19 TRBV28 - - TGTGCCAGCAGTTTAAGTGGTGTCTTTCAGAGTACCCACACCGGGGAGCTGTTTTTT CASSLSGVFQSTHTGELFF
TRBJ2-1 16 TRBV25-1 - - TGTGCCAGCAGTGGATTCAGGGCAAGCTCATACAATGAGCAGTTCTTC CASSGFRASSYNEQFF
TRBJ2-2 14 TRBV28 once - TGTGCCAGCAGTTCCCCTGGGGACACCGGGGAGCTGTTTTTT CASSSPGDTGELFF
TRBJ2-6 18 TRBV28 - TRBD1 TGTGCCAGCAGTATTAGGACAGGGGTGAGCTCTGGGGCCAACGTCCTGACTTTC CASSIRTGVSSGANVLTF
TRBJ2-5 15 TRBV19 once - TGTGCCAGTAGGATACAGGGAGGGGGACGCGAGACCCAGTACTTC CASRIQGGGRETQYF
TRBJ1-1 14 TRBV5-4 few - TGTGCCAGCAGCTTGCAACCGTCGAACACTGAAGCTTTCTTT CASSLQPSNTEAFF
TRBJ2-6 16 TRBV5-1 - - TGCGCCAGCAGCTTGGAGCCAGGCTCTGGGGCCAACGTCCTGACTTTC CASSLEPGSGANVLTF
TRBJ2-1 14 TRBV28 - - TGTGCCAGCAGTTTAGGACAGTCCCACAATGAGCAGTTCTTC CASSLGQSHNEQFF
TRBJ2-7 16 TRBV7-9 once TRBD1 TGTGCCAGCAGCTTAGGGCCGGGACAGGGGTCCTACGAGCAGTACTTC CASSLGPGQGSYEQYF
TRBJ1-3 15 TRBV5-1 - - TGCGCCAGCGGACCACAGGGCTTAAACGGAAACACCATATATTTT CASGPQGLNGNTIYF